This note documents a single TCR beta chain sequence. Its target is not known. Per germline, CDR1 GTSNPN and CDR2 SVGIG (reference sequence). V gave up 0 bases and J gave up 1 base, with 15 bases separating them. This CDR3 is built from 16 residues. Samples had at least 6.5 million PBMCs isolated from them. These data originate in a study of blood T cells in healthy people across ages. Study-level points and caveats: Long-lived and aged donors differed, with more naive CD4+ cells and higher diversity in the long-lived. Older individuals had lower TCR beta diversity per million T cells (the decline was roughly linear). Estimates of total diversity, which came from one million sequenced T cells, were considered to be underestimates.

Combining a sample-barcoded 5' primer with a J-beta primer mix, a second PCR ran for roughly 6 to 12 cycles. Each CDR3 protein gets one entry after TCRdb re-called the 5' RACE reads with MiXCR. The table shows hundreds of thousands of distinct CDR3 sequences, with around 45% occurring only once. This TCR was sampled from a man aged 55 to 70 in good health. Sequencing used blood. The chain uses TRBV30 and TRBJ2-5, with D perhaps matching TRBD2 (7 bases). CDR3 residues: CAWSVRRGGFQETQYF. The DNA of the CDR3 is TGTGCCTGGAGTGTACGTAGGGGGGGGTTCCAAGAGACCCAGTACTTC.